A selection of T cell receptor beta chains follows, all from one sample in a study of OX40 agonist ivuxolimab in advanced cancers. Method: immunoSEQ multiplex PCR; TCRdb's copy keeps in-frame clones and lacks some. The table lists tens of thousands of clones, 88% of them singletons. The source material was CD4+ or CD8+ T cells sorted from blood, sampled in a trial of the OX40 agonist ivuxolimab. The source is an adult with an advanced solid tumor such as melanoma, head and neck, liver or kidney cancer. Each CDR3 is given with its conserved first and last residue. The D gene is left open where the match is weak. The size of a clone is reported for some rows only, either as once, few or many, or as a class for expanded clones.

d_gene: -
v_gene: TRBV6-6
j_gene: TRBJ1-5
abundance: -
CDR3nt: TGTGCCAGCAATTCCGTGGAGGGCAATCAGCCCCAGCATTTT
CDR3aa: CASNSVEGNQPQHF

d_gene: TRBD1
v_gene: TRBV7-3
j_gene: TRBJ2-2
abundance: -
CDR3nt: TGTGCCAGCAGCTCCTCCGGGACAGGGAGGAACACCGGGGAGCTGTTTTTT
CDR3aa: CASSSSGTGRNTGELFF

d_gene: TRBD1
v_gene: TRBV5-1
j_gene: TRBJ2-5
abundance: -
CDR3nt: TGCGCCAGCAGCGTGGGGACAGTTCAAGAGACCCAGTACTTC
CDR3aa: CASSVGTVQETQYF

d_gene: TRBD1
v_gene: TRBV9
j_gene: TRBJ1-4
abundance: -
CDR3nt: TGTGCCAGCAGCGTCCAGGGGGCGCAGGCCGAAAAACTGTTTTTT
CDR3aa: CASSVQGAQAEKLFF

d_gene: TRBD1
v_gene: TRBV11-2
j_gene: TRBJ1-4
abundance: -
CDR3nt: TGTGCCAGCAGCCCAACCGGGACAGGGGGCGTTAAACTGTTTTTT
CDR3aa: CASSPTGTGGVKLFF

d_gene: -
v_gene: TRBV5-6
j_gene: TRBJ1-1
abundance: once
CDR3nt: TGTGCCAGCAGCTTGGCCAGGGGGAACACTGAAGCTTTCTTT
CDR3aa: CASSLARGNTEAFF

d_gene: -
v_gene: TRBV19
j_gene: TRBJ1-5
abundance: -
CDR3nt: TGTGCCAGTAGTATAGCTTCAGGAGGCAATCAGCCCCAGCATTTT
CDR3aa: CASSIASGGNQPQHF

d_gene: -
v_gene: TRBV10-3
j_gene: TRBJ2-5
abundance: -
CDR3nt: TGTGCCATCAGGGCCGAAGGGGGTAGAGAGACCCAGTACTTC
CDR3aa: CAIRAEGGRETQYF

d_gene: -
v_gene: TRBV14
j_gene: TRBJ1-3
abundance: -
CDR3nt: TGTGCCAGCAGCCAAGATTTTTCTGGAAACACCATATATTTT
CDR3aa: CASSQDFSGNTIYF

d_gene: -
v_gene: TRBV2
j_gene: TRBJ1-5
abundance: few
CDR3nt: TGTGCCAGCAGCGACAGTCGAAGTCAGCCCCAGCATTTT
CDR3aa: CASSDSRSQPQHF

d_gene: TRBD1
v_gene: TRBV19
j_gene: TRBJ1-4
abundance: -
CDR3nt: TGTGCCAGTAGTTTTTCGGGACAGATGAATAATGAAAAACTGTTTTTT
CDR3aa: CASSFSGQMNNEKLFF

d_gene: -
v_gene: TRBV30
j_gene: TRBJ1-1
abundance: -
CDR3nt: TGTGCCTGGAGTTCCCGGGCAGTAGGAACTGAAGCTTTCTTT
CDR3aa: CAWSSRAVGTEAFF

d_gene: -
v_gene: TRBV6-5
j_gene: TRBJ1-2
abundance: -
CDR3nt: TGTGCCAGCGCCGTACGGCCACAGGATAACTATGGCTACACCTTC
CDR3aa: CASAVRPQDNYGYTF

d_gene: TRBD1
v_gene: TRBV29-1
j_gene: TRBJ1-5
abundance: -
CDR3nt: TGCAGCGCCGGACAGGGGAACAATCAGCCCCAGCATTTT
CDR3aa: CSAGQGNNQPQHF

d_gene: -
v_gene: TRBV29-1
j_gene: TRBJ1-5
abundance: -
CDR3nt: TGCAGCGTTGAAGATCCGGGTCAGCCCCAGCATTTT
CDR3aa: CSVEDPGQPQHF

d_gene: -
v_gene: TRBV28
j_gene: TRBJ1-4
abundance: -
CDR3nt: TGTGCCAGCAGTGGGGGAGGCCACAATGAAAAACTGTTTTTT
CDR3aa: CASSGGGHNEKLFF

d_gene: TRBD2
v_gene: TRBV28
j_gene: TRBJ2-4
abundance: -
CDR3nt: TGTGCCAGCAGTCTATCGGCTAGCGGGAGTGGGGCCAAAAACATTCAGTACTTC
CDR3aa: CASSLSASGSGAKNIQYF

d_gene: -
v_gene: TRBV6-1
j_gene: TRBJ1-2
abundance: few
CDR3nt: TGTGCCAGCAGCGAGGGGAACTATGGCTACACCTTC
CDR3aa: CASSEGNYGYTF

d_gene: -
v_gene: TRBV5-1
j_gene: TRBJ2-3
abundance: -
CDR3nt: TGCGCCAGCAGCTTGGAGGTTCGCGATCTAGATACGCAGTATTTT
CDR3aa: CASSLEVRDLDTQYF

d_gene: -
v_gene: TRBV2
j_gene: TRBJ1-4
abundance: -
CDR3nt: TGTGCCAGCAGTCAGGGGAATCAAAATGAAAAACTGTTTTTT
CDR3aa: CASSQGNQNEKLFF

d_gene: -
v_gene: TRBV5-4
j_gene: TRBJ1-4
abundance: once
CDR3nt: TGTGCCAGCAGCTTGGGACAGATGAGTGAAAAACTGTTTTTT
CDR3aa: CASSLGQMSEKLFF

d_gene: -
v_gene: TRBV18
j_gene: TRBJ1-1
abundance: once
CDR3nt: TGTGCCAGCTCACCACCGTTAGGGATAGGGGTGAACACTGAAGCTTTCTTT
CDR3aa: CASSPPLGIGVNTEAFF

d_gene: TRBD2
v_gene: TRBV7-8
j_gene: TRBJ2-7
abundance: -
CDR3nt: TGTGCCAGCAGCTCCAGAAGACTAGCGGGGGCCTACGAGCAGTACTTC
CDR3aa: CASSSRRLAGAYEQYF

d_gene: -
v_gene: TRBV18
j_gene: TRBJ1-1
abundance: -
CDR3nt: TGTGCCAGCTCACCCACGGCAGACACTGAAGCTTTCTTT
CDR3aa: CASSPTADTEAFF

d_gene: TRBD1
v_gene: TRBV5-4
j_gene: TRBJ2-2
abundance: few
CDR3nt: TGTGCCAGCAGCTACCGACAGGGGAACACCGGGGAGCTGTTTTTT
CDR3aa: CASSYRQGNTGELFF

d_gene: TRBD1
v_gene: TRBV5-1
j_gene: TRBJ1-2
abundance: once
CDR3nt: TGCGCCAGCAGCCGGGACAGGGGGTATGGCTACACCTTC
CDR3aa: CASSRDRGYGYTF

d_gene: -
v_gene: TRBV5-6
j_gene: TRBJ2-7
abundance: -
CDR3nt: TGTGCCAGCAGCTTAGCATGGGCTTACGAGCAGTACTTC
CDR3aa: CASSLAWAYEQYF

d_gene: -
v_gene: TRBV5-1
j_gene: TRBJ2-3
abundance: -
CDR3nt: TGCGCCAGCAGCTTGCAAGGGAGACGCACAGATACGCAGTATTTT
CDR3aa: CASSLQGRRTDTQYF

d_gene: -
v_gene: TRBV19
j_gene: TRBJ2-3
abundance: -
CDR3nt: TGTGCCAGTAGTTCACCCACAGATACGCAGTATTTT
CDR3aa: CASSSPTDTQYF

d_gene: -
v_gene: TRBV10-3
j_gene: TRBJ2-7
abundance: -
CDR3nt: TGTGCCTCGAGGGAGAAACTGGACGAGCAGTACTTC
CDR3aa: CASREKLDEQYF

d_gene: TRBD1
v_gene: TRBV19
j_gene: TRBJ2-2
abundance: -
CDR3nt: TGTGCCAGTATCGACAGGGGTGGCACCGGGGAGCTGTTTTTT
CDR3aa: CASIDRGGTGELFF

d_gene: TRBD1
v_gene: TRBV28
j_gene: TRBJ1-3
abundance: -
CDR3nt: TGTGCCACCATTCGGACAGGCGGGGGAAACACCATATATTTT
CDR3aa: CATIRTGGGNTIYF

d_gene: -
v_gene: TRBV7-3
j_gene: TRBJ2-5
abundance: -
CDR3nt: TGTGCCAGCAGCTTAACGGGTGGAGGCGTTCAAGAGACCCAGTACTTC
CDR3aa: CASSLTGGGVQETQYF

d_gene: TRBD2
v_gene: TRBV30
j_gene: TRBJ2-7
abundance: -
CDR3nt: TGTGCCTGGGACTGGGCTAGCGGGTTGGGAGAGCAGTACTTC
CDR3aa: CAWDWASGLGEQYF

d_gene: TRBD1
v_gene: TRBV19
j_gene: TRBJ1-2
abundance: -
CDR3nt: TGTGCCAGTAGACCCCGGGACAGGGGTGGAGGCTACACCTTC
CDR3aa: CASRPRDRGGGYTF

d_gene: -
v_gene: TRBV19
j_gene: TRBJ2-2
abundance: -
CDR3nt: TGTGCCAGTAGTATCTTCGGGGGACCCACCGGGGAGCTGTTTTTT
CDR3aa: CASSIFGGPTGELFF

d_gene: -
v_gene: TRBV5-4
j_gene: TRBJ2-5
abundance: once
CDR3nt: TGTGCCAGCAGCTGGGGGGATCTTCGCCAAGAGACCCAGTACTTC
CDR3aa: CASSWGDLRQETQYF

d_gene: -
v_gene: TRBV19
j_gene: TRBJ2-3
abundance: -
CDR3nt: TGTGCCAGTAGTCTCGGGGACGGGGTGGGAGATACGCAGTATTTT
CDR3aa: CASSLGDGVGDTQYF

d_gene: -
v_gene: TRBV2
j_gene: TRBJ1-1
abundance: -
CDR3nt: TGTGCCAGTTCGCTCAGGGAGAACACTGAAGCTTTCTTT
CDR3aa: CASSLRENTEAFF

d_gene: -
v_gene: TRBV10-1
j_gene: TRBJ1-3
abundance: -
CDR3nt: TGCGCCAGCAGTCCTGACCGACTTTCTGGAAACACCATATATTTT
CDR3aa: CASSPDRLSGNTIYF

d_gene: -
v_gene: TRBV6-6
j_gene: TRBJ2-3
abundance: -
CDR3nt: TGTGCCAGCAGTTACTCCGCGACTAGCACAGATACGCAGTATTTT
CDR3aa: CASSYSATSTDTQYF

d_gene: -
v_gene: TRBV10-1
j_gene: TRBJ2-7
abundance: -
CDR3nt: TGCGCCAGCAGCCTAGGACAGATCTACGAGCAGTACTTC
CDR3aa: CASSLGQIYEQYF

d_gene: -
v_gene: TRBV19
j_gene: TRBJ2-5
abundance: -
CDR3nt: TGTGCCAGTAGTATAAACCCCTCGGGGAGCCAAGAGACCCAGTACTTC
CDR3aa: CASSINPSGSQETQYF

d_gene: -
v_gene: TRBV30
j_gene: TRBJ1-1
abundance: -
CDR3nt: TGTGCCTGGAGTGTGGTATTGTCGGGCACTGAAGCTTTCTTT
CDR3aa: CAWSVVLSGTEAFF

d_gene: TRBD2
v_gene: TRBV5-4
j_gene: TRBJ2-2
abundance: -
CDR3nt: TGTGCCAGCAGCCGGGGTAGCGGGAGTAACACCGGGGAGCTGTTTTTT
CDR3aa: CASSRGSGSNTGELFF

d_gene: TRBD2
v_gene: TRBV6-6
j_gene: TRBJ2-1
abundance: -
CDR3nt: TGTGCCAGCAGCGCGCTAGCGGGAGTCAGTGGTGAGCAGTTCTTC
CDR3aa: CASSALAGVSGEQFF